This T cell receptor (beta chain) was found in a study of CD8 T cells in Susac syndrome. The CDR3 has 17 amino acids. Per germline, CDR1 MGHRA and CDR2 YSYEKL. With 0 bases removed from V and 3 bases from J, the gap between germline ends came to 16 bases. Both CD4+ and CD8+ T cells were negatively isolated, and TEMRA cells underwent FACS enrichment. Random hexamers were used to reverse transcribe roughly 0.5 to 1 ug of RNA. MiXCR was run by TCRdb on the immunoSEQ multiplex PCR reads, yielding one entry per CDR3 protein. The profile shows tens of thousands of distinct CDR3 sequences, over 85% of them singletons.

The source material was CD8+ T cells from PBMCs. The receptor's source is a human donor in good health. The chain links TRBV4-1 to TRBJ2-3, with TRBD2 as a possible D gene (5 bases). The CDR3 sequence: CASSQESGTSLTDTQYF. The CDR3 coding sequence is TGCGCCAGCAGCCAAGAAAGTGGAACTAGTTTGACAGATACGCAGTATTTT.